A single T cell receptor (beta chain) is shown here with its context. Its specificity is not known. These data belong to a study of CD8 T cells in ankylosing spondylitis. TCR beta libraries were made by quantitative 5'-RACE with molecular barcodes. MiXCR was run by TCRdb on the 5' RACE reads, yielding one entry per CDR3 protein. The profile shows just under 550,000 distinct CDR3 sequences, about 12% of them singletons. Whole-study results and caveats: Among TCR beta sequences, a motif of eight highly homologous variants appeared characteristic of ankylosing spondylitis blood. Significant enrichment of disease-linked clones was reportedly seen in matched ankylosing spondylitis synovial fluid. Peripheral blood held disease-linked clones only at relatively low frequency, and these were CD8+. Some of the motif variants had earlier been found in reactive arthritis patients' fluid and blood.

The CDR3 runs 14 residues. The germline V gene has CDR1 SGHTA and CDR2 FQGNSA. V was cut by 4 bases and J by 2 bases, with 12 bases left in between. The sequence was obtained from a male donor with ankylosing spondylitis. The chain links TRBV7-2 to TRBJ2-7; D might be TRBD2 (5 bases). The sample comprised blood, either unsorted or a sorted T cell fraction (not recorded which). The CDR3 nucleotides are TGTGCCAGCAGCTGGAATGCCGGGGCCTACGAGCAGTACTTC. Its translation: CASSWNAGAYEQYF.